Included here is one T cell receptor beta chain sequence, with context. Being one base from a much bigger clone, this may be a read error. This entry comes from a study of T cells in Graves' hyperthyroidism and ophthalmopathy. There were TCR beta CDR3 regions amplified from RNA transcripts. HTBI primers were the set used in a first-round RT-PCR of the TCR CDR3. From the multiplex PCR reads, TCRdb called clonotypes with MiXCR, one entry per CDR3 protein. Of about 350,000 distinct CDR3 sequences in the sample, approximately 15% were seen once. This clonotype was sampled from a woman aged 25-40 years with Graves' hyperthyroidism. Sequenced: blood.

DNA of the CDR3: TGCAGCGTTGAATCCGGGACAGGGGGTAATGAGCAGCTCTTC. This codes for CSVESGTGGNEQLF. The chain uses TRBV29-1 and TRBJ2-1; 11 bases map to TRBD1. This CDR3 has 14 residues. CDR1 and CDR2 (germline): SQVTM, ANQGSEA.